The clone carrying this T cell receptor (beta chain) appeared once. Antigen: not known. This specimen belongs to a study of T cell responses to AZD1222 COVID-19 vaccine. Study outcomes and limitations: Donors were largely white British and mainly female; clonal diversity was possibly underestimated. Unmutated variant regions reportedly attract nearly half of all spike-specific TCRs. No repertoire was sampled before or during the peak T cell response, only after it. Regions 160-218 and 743-854 held dominance among vaccine-associated CD4 TCRs, which spanned spike.

Measured with immunoSEQ multiplex PCR; TCRdb has only the in-frame clones, and not every one. The data contain 90,000 to 150,000 clones, 88% of them singletons. The germline V and J ends were trimmed by 7 bases and 4 bases, with 12 bases remaining between them. The CDR3 is made up of 13 amino acids. Germline values: CDR1 ENHRY, CDR2 SYGVKD. The V call is TRBV10-3, the J call TRBJ2-3; D may be TRBD1 (6 bases). This clonotype originated in an adult in good health. The sample was peripheral blood, taken on day 0 of AZD1222 vaccination. CDR3 region: CAIKPAGADTQYF. The CDR3 nucleotides read TGTGCCATCAAGCCCGCAGGGGCAGATACGCAGTATTTT.